The 14 T cell receptor beta chains reported below all come from one sample, sequenced in a study of blood T cell repertoires in COVID-19. The assay was immunoSEQ multiplex PCR, and TCRdb's table has in-frame clones only and misses some. The table includes 110,000 or so clones, around 77% detected once. Sequenced input: peripheral blood. The receptors were sampled from a human donor in a cohort sampled during active COVID-19.

The table lists this clone with a few counts. This chain uses TRBV4-1 with TRBJ1-2; D might be TRBD1 (5 bases). The V end was cut by 0 bases, the J end by 4 bases, with 15 bases between. The germline CDR1 and CDR2 sequences are MGHRA and YSYEKL. The CDR3 contains 16 residues. CDR3 sequence: CASSQDESQVIYGYTF. Written as DNA, the CDR3 is TGCGCCAGCAGCCAAGACGAGTCACAGGTGATCTATGGCTACACCTTC.

V and J are TRBV6-1 and TRBJ2-1; D call uncertain. CDR3 size: 13 residues. The ends were cut back, 1 base at V and 10 bases at J, with 11 bases in the middle. The germline CDR1 and CDR2 sequences are MNHNS and SASEGT. The CDR3 DNA reads TGTGCCAGCAGTGAAGTACCTCTTGGCGAGCAGTTCTTC. Translation gives CASSEVPLGEQFF.

The J gene is TRBJ2-5, the V gene TRBV13; a possible D gene is TRBD1 (6 bases). This CDR3 has 14 residues. Germline V CDR1 and CDR2: PRHDT, FYEKMQ (reference sequence). V was trimmed by 2 bases and J by 2 bases, leaving 9 bases between them. The CDR3 loop is CASSLRRGQETQYF. The CDR3 nucleotides read TGTGCCAGCAGCTTACGCAGGGGACAAGAGACCCAGTACTTC. The whole variable domain, filled in from reference TRBV13 and TRBJ2-5, reads AAGVIQSPRHLIKEKRETATLKCYPIPRHDTVYWYQQGPGQDPQFLISFYEKMQSDKGSIPDRFSAQQFSDYHSELNMSSLELGDSALYFCASSLRRGQETQYFGPGTRLLVL.

J is TRBJ1-1 and V is TRBV6-1; D is unresolved. The CDR3 covers 14 residues. Trimming stripped 2 bases from V and 0 bases from J, with 7 bases between. Germline V gene lookup returns CDR1 MNHNS and CDR2 SASEGT. CDR3 bases: TGTGCCAGCAGTGAAAACAGCTTGAACACTGAAGCTTTCTTT. The encoded protein is CASSENSLNTEAFF.

This clone was seen just once. The chain employs TRBV4-1 and TRBJ2-7; 7 nucleotides match TRBD2. V was pared by 2 bases and J by 4 bases, with 17 bases of the junction left unmatched. There are 18 residues in the CDR3. Germline values: CDR1 MGHRA, CDR2 YSYEKL. The DNA of the CDR3 is TGCGCCAGCAGCCAATCCCCGGGAGGCCTATTGCTTCCTTACGAGCAGTACTTC. It translates to CASSQSPGGLLLPYEQYF.

The sample holds one count of this clone. The chain joins TRBV12-3 or TRBV12-4 to TRBJ2-7; D may be TRBD2 (6 bases). With 6 bases removed from V and 7 bases from J, the gap between germline ends came to 10 bases. The CDR3 covers 11 residues. Here the CDR3 reads CASSDGGEQYF. DNA for the CDR3: TGTGCCAGCAGCGACGGGGGTGAGCAGTACTTC.

The V gene is TRBV10-3, the J gene TRBJ2-7; tentative D call: TRBD1 (5 bases). The CDR3 is 12 amino acids. Germline V CDR1 and CDR2: ENHRY, SYGVKD. Trimming cost V 3 bases and J 3 bases, with 6 bases left between them. CDR3: CAISDRDYEQYF. CDR3 in DNA: TGTGCCATCAGTGACAGGGACTACGAGCAGTACTTC.

The CDR3 is CASSYGGMTYNEQFF. CDR3 nucleotide sequence: TGTGCCAGCAGTTACGGGGGCATGACCTACAATGAGCAGTTCTTC. The chain recombines TRBV6-5 with TRBJ2-1; perhaps TRBD1 as D (6 bases). The CDR3 consists of 15 residues. The germline V gene encodes CDR1 MNHEY and CDR2 SVGAGI. The V end was cut by 2 bases, the J end by 2 bases, with 10 bases between.

The chain combines TRBV4-1 with TRBJ1-2; no firm D call. V lost 4 bases and J lost 7, with 19 bases in between. The V gene's germline CDR1 is MGHRA and CDR2 YSYEKL. The CDR3 runs to 15 residues. CDR3 DNA: TGCGCCAGCAGCCGAAGCGGCTTGGACCGAGGTGGCTACACCTTC. Its protein product is CASSRSGLDRGGYTF.

The genes are TRBV19 and TRBJ2-7; 9 bases are shared with TRBD1. Germline V gives CDR1 LNHDA, CDR2 SQIVND (reference sequence). The CDR3 is made up of 13 amino acids. J was trimmed by 0 bases and V by 8 bases; bases with no gene match: 2. As DNA, the CDR3 is TGTGCCAGTTCGACAGGGGGCTCCTACGAGCAGTACTTC. It encodes CASSTGGSYEQYF.

CDR3 sequence reads: CAWTPPPLGNTEAFF. The CDR3 coding sequence is TGTGCCTGGACTCCTCCCCCGCTAGGTAACACTGAAGCTTTCTTT. The chain joins TRBV30 to TRBJ1-1; no clear D. The CDR3 is 15 residues long. Germline CDR1 is GTSNPN and CDR2 is SVGIG (reference sequence). Trimming stripped 4 bases from V and 2 bases from J, with 17 bases between.

This rearrangement joins TRBV7-8 to TRBJ1-1, with D possibly TRBD1 on 5 matching bases. CDR3 length equals 18 residues. Looked up from germline, CDR1 is SGHVS and CDR2 is FQNEAQ. V dropped 5 bases and J dropped 5 bases, with 27 bases sitting between them. The CDR3 nucleotides read TGTGCCAGCAGCCTCTATTCCGGGACTCCCCGGGTCGGGACTGAAGCTTTCTTT. Its translation: CASSLYSGTPRVGTEAFF.

This chain joins TRBV29-1 and TRBJ2-7; TRBD2 might be the D (6 bases). This CDR3 has 14 residues. CDR1 and CDR2 (germline): SQVTM, ANQGSEA. Trimming removed 4 bases from V and 0 bases from J, with 13 bases in between. The CDR3 protein is CSVAGLTSSYEQYF. The CDR3 bases are TGCAGCGTTGCGGGACTCACGAGCTCCTACGAGCAGTACTTC.

This clone has only one observation. The chain combines TRBV6-1 with TRBJ2-7; the match to TRBD2 covers 8 bases. CDR3 size: 14 residues. The germline V gene has CDR1 MNHNS and CDR2 SASEGT. The V gene end was trimmed by 3 bases and the J gene end by 1 base; junction bases not matched to a gene: 2. CDR3 sequence (DNA): TGTGCCAGCAGTGATACGGGGGGGTCCTACGAGCAGTACTTC. Translating it yields CASSDTGGSYEQYF.